Sequencing of this T cell receptor beta chain was carried out in a study of tumor and adjacent non-tumor tissue in lung cancer. Study-level points and caveats: In normal lung, the top 100 clones were significantly more dominant than in tumor.

In the case of this clonotype: Its antigen is still unknown.

TCRbeta libraries were built with three rounds of nested PCR, modified from ARM-PCR. In TCRdb, the multiplex PCR reads were re-called with MiXCR into one record per CDR3 protein. The sample records about 110,000 distinct CDR3 sequences, approximately 71% being singletons. RNA was extracted from bulk tissue without any cell sorting. Specimen: lung tumor tissue. This receptor was obtained from a woman aged 55 to 70 with non-small cell lung cancer.

CDR3 sequence (DNA): TGTGCCAGCAGCCAAGAAGGCGGGACAGGGCCCAGTGCAGCTTTCTTT. The encoded protein is CASSQEGGTGPSAAFF. This chain connects TRBV4-2 to TRBJ1-1; TRBD1 aligns across 9 bases. The CDR3 loop spans 16 amino acids. The V gene end was trimmed by 0 bases and the J gene end by 10 bases; junction bases not matched to a gene: 12. Per the germline V gene, CDR1 is LGHNA and CDR2 is YNFKEQ.